This T cell receptor beta chain derives from a study of T cell responses to AZD1222 COVID-19 vaccine. TCRdb's table, derived via immunoSEQ multiplex PCR, lists solely in-frame clones and lacks some. The sample includes some 150,000 clones, under 95% of them seen just once. The specimen comprised peripheral blood, sampled on day 0 of AZD1222 vaccination. The receptor was isolated from an adult in good health.

The CDR3 sequence is CASSLSPTRYGYTF. CDR3 DNA: TGTGCCAGCAGTTTATCGCCTACCCGCTATGGCTACACCTTC. V usage is TRBV27 and J usage is TRBJ1-2; D remains ambiguous. The CDR3 runs 14 residues. Trimming removed 0 bases at V and 4 bases at J, with 9 bases between. Germline loops: CDR1 MNHEY, CDR2 SMNVEV (reference sequence).